Listed below are T cell receptor beta chains from one sample, sequenced in a study of cytomegalovirus exposure and HLA in healthy donors. Sequencing used immunoSEQ multiplex PCR; TCRdb keeps in-frame clones, though not all of them. The data hold under 200,000 clones, with about 90% observed a single time. Sequencing input: PBMCs. All receptors come from a young woman in good health and CMV-seropositive. The CDR3 runs from the conserved cysteine through the conserved F or W. Fields, in order: V gene, clone size, D gene, J gene, CDR3 DNA, CDR3 protein. A D gene is named only where the DNA matches it firmly. Clone size appears in some rows only: once, few, many, or a class for an expanded clone.

TRBV4-1	once	NA	TRBJ2-1	TGCGCCAGCAGTTACAAAATTAGGCAGGGAATGCGGAATGAGCAGTTCTTC	CASSYKIRQGMRNEQFF
TRBV7-9	NA	TRBD1	TRBJ1-4	TGTGCCAGCAGCACCTGGACAGGGGTCGGTGAAAAACTGTTTTTT	CASSTWTGVGEKLFF
TRBV21-1	NA	NA	TRBJ2-1	TGTGCCGATAACAGGGCGTGGAATGAGCAGTTCTTC	CADNRAWNEQFF
TRBV9	NA	NA	TRBJ2-1	TGTGCCAGCAGCGTAGTTGGGCTAGCGAGGGCTGAGCAGTTCTTC	CASSVVGLARAEQFF
TRBV5-4	NA	NA	TRBJ2-7	TGTGCCAGCAGCTCCGGTGGAGGGTTCCATTCCTACGAGCAGTACTTC	CASSSGGGFHSYEQYF
TRBV29-1	NA	NA	TRBJ2-1	TGCAGCGTGATAGGGACTTTCTCCTACAATGAGCAGTTCTTC	CSVIGTFSYNEQFF
TRBV18	NA	TRBD1	TRBJ2-7	TGTGCCAGCTCACCGGTCAGACAGGGGAATACCTACGAGCAGTACTTC	CASSPVRQGNTYEQYF
TRBV19	NA	NA	TRBJ1-1	TGTGCCAGTAGTACACCAGGGATGGCTGAAGCTTTCTTT	CASSTPGMAEAFF
TRBV10-3	once	NA	TRBJ2-7	TGTGCCATCAGTGATCAGGACGAGCAGTACTTC	CAISDQDEQYF
TRBV28	NA	NA	TRBJ2-6	TGTGCCAGCATCCCCAGGGCCCCTGGGGCCAACGTCCTGACTTTC	CASIPRAPGANVLTF
TRBV27	NA	NA	TRBJ2-1	TGTGCCAGCAGTTTTTTAGCCTCCTGGAATGAGCAGTTCTTC	CASSFLASWNEQFF
TRBV28	NA	NA	TRBJ2-1	TGTGCCAGCACATCAGAGAGGTGGAATGAGCAGTTCTTC	CASTSERWNEQFF
TRBV7-8	once	NA	TRBJ1-5	TGTGCCAGCAGCCGTGCAGGGAACCAGCCCCAGCATTTT	CASSRAGNQPQHF
TRBV5-5	NA	TRBD1	TRBJ2-1	TGTGCCAGCAGCTTGCGGACAGGCCCCGTCAATGAGCAGTTCTTC	CASSLRTGPVNEQFF
TRBV5-5	NA	NA	TRBJ2-7	TGTGCCAGCAGCTTGGTGCAGACCTACGAGCAGTACTTC	CASSLVQTYEQYF
TRBV7-2	NA	TRBD2	TRBJ2-7	TGTGCCAGCAGCCACTATCCCGGGACTAGGAGGCTCGAGCAGTACTTC	CASSHYPGTRRLEQYF
TRBV5-1	NA	TRBD2	TRBJ2-1	TGCGCCAGCAGCTTTATGGGACTAGCGGGGGGCCCGAGCTCCTACAATGAGCAGTTCTTC	CASSFMGLAGGPSSYNEQFF
TRBV7-9	NA	NA	TRBJ2-7	TGTGCCAGCAGCTTTAGCAGGGATAAGACCTACGAGCAGTACTTC	CASSFSRDKTYEQYF
TRBV7-9	NA	TRBD1	TRBJ2-7	TGTGCCAGCAGCCCTCCGGGACAGGGCCGAACCTACGAGCAGTACTTC	CASSPPGQGRTYEQYF
TRBV2	NA	TRBD1	TRBJ1-5	TGTGCCAGCAGTTCGTCGACAGGGGAGGTAGGGAGCAATCAGCCCCAGCATTTT	CASSSSTGEVGSNQPQHF
TRBV5-1	NA	NA	TRBJ2-7	TGCGCCAGCAGCCAAGAGACGCAGGGTACCCACGAGCAGTACTTC	CASSQETQGTHEQYF
TRBV27	NA	TRBD1	TRBJ1-5	TGTGCCAGCAGTTTCGCAGGGGGCGTGGGTCAGCCCCAGCATTTT	CASSFAGGVGQPQHF
TRBV7-2	NA	NA	TRBJ1-1	TGTGCCAGCAGTCGAGGACCGGACAGAGCTGAAGCTTTCTTT	CASSRGPDRAEAFF
TRBV7-9	NA	NA	TRBJ2-3	TGTGCCAGCAGCTCACCCCCAGGGGCTCGCACAGATACGCAGTATTTT	CASSSPPGARTDTQYF
TRBV18	NA	NA	TRBJ2-7	TGTGCCAGTCGGGACACCGAAACCTACGAGCAGTACTTC	CASRDTETYEQYF
TRBV7-9	NA	NA	TRBJ1-1	TGTGCCAGCAGCCCTGATATGGGCCCAGGGAACACTGAAGCTTTCTTT	CASSPDMGPGNTEAFF